This T cell receptor beta chain was found in a study of identical twins. Per germline, CDR1 SGHDT and CDR2 YYEEEE. This CDR3 spans 14 amino acids. With 3 bases clipped from V and 5 bases from J, the junction kept 3 bases outside the gene matches. This clonotype was seen a handful of times. One entry per CDR3 protein, called by TCRdb with MiXCR from the 5' RACE reads. This table has just under 650,000 distinct CDR3 sequences, roughly 7.2% appearing once. These data were also filed under a second study, of yellow fever vaccine responses in identical twins. This second report adds: A vaccine T cell response that seemed partly convergent and partly personalized was reported in twins.

The TCR originated in a woman between 18 and 29 years old in good health. What was sequenced was PBMCs. This chain joins TRBV5-6 and TRBJ2-3, with 10 bases fitting TRBD1. CDR3 residues: CASSWDRGGDTQYF. The CDR3 nucleotides read TGTGCCAGCAGCTGGGACAGGGGAGGAGATACGCAGTATTTT. Looking up the rest from reference TRBV5-6 and TRBJ2-3 gives the full variable domain: DAGVTQSPTHLIKTRGQQVTLRCSPKSGHDTVSWYQQALGQGPQFIFQYYEEEERQRGNFPDRFSGHQFPNYSSELNVNALLLGDSALYLCASSWDRGGDTQYFGPGTRLTVL.